Following are 29 T cell receptor beta chains from one sample sequenced in a study of early T cells in non-severe SARS-CoV-2 infection. TCRdb reanalysed the 5' RACE reads using MiXCR and keeps one entry per CDR3 protein. The table records approximately 70,000 distinct CDR3 sequences, 11% of them present only once. The sequencing here drew on whole blood, taken at baseline. Receptor source: an adult who was a healthcare worker with PCR-confirmed SARS-CoV-2 infection or an uninfected control (not recorded which).

This clonotype was seen repeatedly, ten times or more. The chain has TRBV2 and TRBJ2-4; perhaps TRBD2 as D (6 bases). CDR1 and CDR2 (germline): SNHLY, FYNNEI. V lost 6 bases and J lost 1, with 13 bases in between. CDR3 length equals 15 residues. CDR3 region: CASRSGGYAKNIQYF. As DNA, the CDR3 is TGTGCCAGCAGGAGTGGGGGGTACGCCAAAAACATTCAGTACTTC.

This clonotype turned up a few times. The rearrangement links TRBV20-1 to TRBJ2-1, with 10 bases aligning to TRBD2. Unmatched junction bases numbered 13, after V lost 6 bases and J lost 8 bases. The CDR3 sequence is 15 residues long. CDR1 is DFQATT and CDR2 is SNEGSKA in the germline V gene (reference sequence). The CDR3 region has the DNA TGCAGTGCCCCTGGGACAGCGGGGGGGCCGGATGAGCAGTTCTTC. Translated: CSAPGTAGGPDEQFF.

This clonotype has ten or more counts. The chain employs TRBV24-1 and TRBJ2-2; possible D gene TRBD2, 6 bases. Germline CDR1 and CDR2: KGHDR and SFDVKD. The CDR3 contains 15 residues. V gave up 7 bases and J gave up 5 bases, with 16 bases separating them. CDR3 in DNA: TGTGCCACCAGCGGTGCGGGATCCGGGACCGGGGAGCTGTTTTTT. It is translated as CATSGAGSGTGELFF.

The rearrangement links TRBV7-9 to TRBJ2-3; 11 bases align to TRBD1. The trim removed 5 bases at V and 4 bases at J, leaving 5 bases unmatched. In germline, CDR1 is SEHNR, CDR2 FQNEAQ (reference sequence). This CDR3 is 15 amino acids long. The CDR3, as DNA: TGTGCCAGCAGCCCCGGGACAGGGGGAGCAGATACGCAGTATTTT. Protein: CASSPGTGGADTQYF.

V gene TRBV25-1 combines with J gene TRBJ2-1; 12 bases are shared with TRBD2. Trimming took 4 bases from V and 7 from J; bases not matched to a gene: 5. The CDR3 has 15 amino acids. Germline CDR1 reads MGHDK; CDR2 reads SYGVNS. In nucleotides, the CDR3 is TGTGCCAGCAGTGCCCCGACTAGCGGGAGTAATGAGCAGTTCTTC. It is translated as CASSAPTSGSNEQFF.

A few counts support this clonotype. The rearrangement uses TRBV20-1 and TRBJ2-1; D might be TRBD2 (5 bases). Germline loops: CDR1 DFQATT, CDR2 SNEGSKA (reference sequence). V lost 5 bases and J 8 bases, leaving 19 bases between the germline ends. This CDR3 comprises 14 residues. CDR3 amino acids: CSAQDGASFYEQFF. The CDR3 bases are TGCAGTGCTCAGGACGGAGCTAGCTTCTATGAGCAGTTCTTC.

This sequence joins TRBV12-5 and TRBJ1-1, with no clear D. The CDR3 is made up of 15 amino acids. Germline-derived CDR1 and CDR2 are LGHNT and FRNRAP. V lost 2 bases and J 1 base, leaving 11 bases between the germline ends. CDR3 DNA: TGTGCTAGTGGTTTGTCCCCCCGGACGAACACTGAAGCTTTCTTT. It specifies CASGLSPRTNTEAFF.

This chain links TRBV29-1 with TRBJ2-1, with 8 bases identical to TRBD1. Germline V CDR1 and CDR2: SQVTM, ANQGSEA. The CDR3 runs to 14 residues. After removal of 6 bases from V and 7 bases from J, the junction contained 11 bases not matched to a gene. The CDR3 nucleotides are TGCAGCGTCCCGAACAGGGGGGTCCGGAATGAGCAGTTCTTC. Translation: CSVPNRGVRNEQFF.

The genes are TRBV7-2 and TRBJ1-5; D not certain. The V end was cut by 3 bases, the J end by 6 bases, with 9 bases between. Germline V gene data show CDR1 as SGHTA and CDR2 as FQGNSA. This CDR3 spans 13 amino acids. CDR3 in amino acids: CASSFQESQPQHF. Here the CDR3 DNA reads TGTGCCAGCAGCTTCCAGGAAAGTCAGCCCCAGCATTTT.

This clonotype was seen more than once but under ten times. The chain joins TRBV11-2 to TRBJ2-1, with 13 positions matching TRBD2. Unmatched junction bases numbered 3, after V lost 3 bases and J lost 4 bases. The germline V gene has CDR1 SGHAT and CDR2 FQNNGV. CDR3 length: 16 amino acids. The chain's CDR3 is CASSLGLAGIYNEQFF. The CDR3 coding sequence is TGTGCCAGCAGCTTGGGACTAGCGGGGATTTACAATGAGCAGTTCTTC.

This clonotype was seen only a few times. V usage is TRBV28 and J usage is TRBJ2-1; D may be TRBD1 (5 bases). Trimming pared 2 bases from V and 7 bases from J, leaving 9 bases between. The germline CDR1 and CDR2 sequences are MDHEN and SYDVKM. CDR3 length: 13 amino acids. CDR3 bases: TGTGCCAGCAGTTTAGTGGGGCTGAATGAGCAGTTCTTC. Translated, it gives CASSLVGLNEQFF.

The J gene is TRBJ2-7, the V gene TRBV5-8; 8 nucleotides align to TRBD1. V was pared by 2 bases and J by 5 bases, with 6 bases of the junction left unmatched. CDR3 size: 14 residues. Germline V gives CDR1 SGHTS, CDR2 YDEGEE. CDR3 nucleotides: TGTGCCAGCAGCTTAGGACAGGGAACCCACGAGCAGTACTTC. It codes for CASSLGQGTHEQYF. Looking up the rest from reference TRBV5-8 and TRBJ2-7 gives the full variable domain: EAGVTQSPTHLIKTRGQQATLRCSPISGHTSVYWYQQALGLGLQFLLWYDEGEERNRGNFPPRFSGRQFPNYSSELNVNALELEDSALYLCASSLGQGTHEQYFGPGTRLTVT.

This clonotype has a single count. The chain joins TRBV5-6 to TRBJ2-3; 16 nucleotides line up with TRBD2. V was clipped by 4 bases and J by 3 bases; unmatched bases: 5. There are 17 residues in the CDR3. Germline-derived CDR1 and CDR2 are SGHDT and YYEEEE. Here the CDR3 reads CASSRGLAGGTTDTQYF. CDR3 bases: TGTGCCAGCAGCCGGGGACTAGCGGGAGGGACGACAGATACGCAGTATTTT.

This sequence joins TRBV20-1 and TRBJ2-6; D may match TRBD1 or TRBD2 (5 bases each). CDR1 is DFQATT, CDR2 SNEGSKA, per germline (reference sequence). Trimming pared 3 bases from V and 12 bases from J, leaving 9 bases between. The CDR3 contains 11 residues. The CDR3 DNA reads as TGCAGTGCTAGGTACGGGACCGTCCTGACTTTC. Protein sequence: CSARYGTVLTF.

This clonotype was detected only a few times. The chain uses TRBV11-3 and TRBJ2-7; a weak D match, TRBD1 (5 bases). Germline V CDR1 and CDR2: SGHNT, YENEEA. The CDR3 has 14 residues. Trimming stripped 0 bases from V and 3 bases from J, with 9 bases between. The CDR3 loop reads CASSLDQGLYEQYF. The CDR3 DNA sequence: TGTGCCAGCAGCTTAGATCAGGGCCTCTACGAGCAGTACTTC.

This clonotype showed up just a few times. The chain links TRBV29-1 to TRBJ1-2; D may be TRBD1 (5 bases). The ends were cut back, 0 bases at V and 5 bases at J, with 13 bases in the middle. Germline V gene lookup returns CDR1 SQVTM and CDR2 ANQGSEA. The CDR3 extends over 14 amino acids. CDR3 region: CSVEEKGSGYGYTF. CDR3 in DNA: TGCAGCGTTGAAGAAAAGGGGTCCGGATATGGCTACACCTTC. Full variable domain (rest looked up from reference TRBV29-1 and TRBJ1-2): SAVISQKPSRDICQRGTSLTIQCQVDSQVTMMFWYRQQPGQSLTLIATANQGSEATYESGFVIDKFPISRPNLTFSTLTVSNMSPEDSSIYLCSVEEKGSGYGYTFGSGTRLTVV.

This clonotype appeared a few times. This chain joins TRBV3-1 and TRBJ1-2; 7 bases fit TRBD1. The CDR3 is 13 residues long. Germline lookup yields CDR1 LGHDT and CDR2 YNNKEL (reference sequence). The V gene end was trimmed by 5 bases and the J gene end by 5 bases; junction bases not matched to a gene: 5. In DNA form, the CDR3 reads TGTGCCAGCAGCAGGGACAGCTCTTATGGCTACACCTTC. Its translation: CASSRDSSYGYTF. The variable domain in full, completed from reference TRBV3-1 and TRBJ1-2, reads DTAVSQTPKYLVTQMGNDKSIKCEQNLGHDTMYWYKQDSKKFLKIMFSYNNKELIINETVPNRFSPKSPDKAHLNLHINSLELGDSAVYFCASSRDSSYGYTFGSGTRLTVV.

This clonotype was detected a few times. V usage is TRBV29-1 and J usage is TRBJ2-7; D is possibly TRBD2 (5 bases). This CDR3 is built from 13 residues. Germline-derived CDR1 and CDR2 are SQVTM and ANQGSEA. Trimming shortened V by 1 base and J by 6 bases, and 13 bases separated the two germline ends. The CDR3 bases are TGCAGCGTTGAAGGAACTAGATCTCTCGAGCAGTACTTC. It is translated as CSVEGTRSLEQYF.

In this sample, this clonotype turned up a few times. This chain links TRBV5-1 with TRBJ2-7; 11 nucleotides line up with TRBD2. J lost 1 base, V lost 3 bases, and 6 bases had no gene match. CDR1 SGHRS and CDR2 YFSETQ come from the germline V gene. This CDR3 comprises 16 residues. The CDR3 spells CASSSGLAGGSYEQYF. CDR3 nucleotide sequence: TGCGCCAGCAGCTCGGGCCTAGCGGGAGGATCCTACGAGCAGTACTTC.

The table lists this clonotype with many counts. This rearrangement joins TRBV6-5 to TRBJ2-2, with D perhaps TRBD2 (5 bases). CDR1 and CDR2 (germline): MNHEY, SVGAGI. The CDR3 runs 13 residues. V lost 6 bases, J lost 7 bases, and 12 bases lay in between. The CDR3 reads CASRFSVDGELFF. The CDR3 DNA reads TGTGCCAGCAGATTTAGCGTAGACGGGGAGCTGTTTTTT.

The sample holds many counts of this clonotype. One end of the junction is discordant with germline, which a read error may explain. The V gene is TRBV7-9, the J gene TRBJ2-1, with 7 nucleotides matching TRBD2. Germline values: CDR1 SEHNR, CDR2 FQNEAQ (reference sequence). CDR3 length: 11 residues. The CDR3 loop is CASSLILGGGF. CDR3 nucleotide sequence: TGTGCCAGCAGCTTAATCTTGGGCGGGGGCTTC.

This clonotype was counted many times. The chain links TRBV11-2 to TRBJ2-1; 10 bases fit TRBD2. Per germline, CDR1 SGHAT and CDR2 FQNNGV. The CDR3 runs 14 residues. V shed 3 bases, J shed 7 bases, and the junction held 3 bases outside the gene matches. Here the CDR3 DNA reads TGTGCCAGCAGCTTGCCTAGCGGGAGAAATGAGCAGTTCTTC. Translating gives CASSLPSGRNEQFF.

The chain is built from TRBV25-1 and TRBJ2-1; D is unclear. The CDR3 length is 12 residues. V lost 8 bases and J 9 bases, leaving 14 bases between the germline ends. Germline assignment: CDR1 MGHDK and CDR2 SYGVNS. The CDR3 nucleotides read TGTGCCAGCTCTGGTGGGATTCGTGAGCAGTTCTTC. Encoded protein: CASSGGIREQFF.

The chain employs TRBV5-1 and TRBJ2-3; the match to TRBD1 covers 8 bases. The CDR3 has 13 amino acids. V was pared by 3 bases and J by 5 bases, with 2 bases of the junction left unmatched. Germline assignment: CDR1 SGHRS and CDR2 YFSETQ. CDR3 coding DNA: TGCGCCAGCAGCTCACAGGGGGGAGATACGCAGTATTTT. Translation gives CASSSQGGDTQYF.

The chain links TRBV2 to TRBJ2-7; D tentatively reads TRBD1 or TRBD2 (5 bases each). This CDR3 comprises 12 residues. V dropped 7 bases and J dropped 6 bases, with 13 bases sitting between them. Germline loops: CDR1 SNHLY, CDR2 FYNNEI. The CDR3 bases are TGTGCCAGCACCAGGGACGTGTCCGAGCAGTACTTC. It encodes CASTRDVSEQYF.

This clonotype has a count of ten or more. The chain couples TRBV6-6 to TRBJ2-6; D unresolved. The V end lost 6 bases, the J end lost 0 bases, and 12 bases lay between the germline ends. CDR3 length: 16 residues. The germline V gene has CDR1 MNHNY and CDR2 SVGAGI (reference sequence). The chain's CDR3 is CASSPFQVSGANVLTF. The DNA for the CDR3 is TGTGCCAGCAGCCCGTTTCAAGTCTCTGGGGCCAACGTCCTGACTTTC.

This clonotype occurred a few times. The V and J genes are TRBV7-6 and TRBJ2-7; 12 positions agree with TRBD2. V lost 5 bases to trimming and J lost 1 base; unmatched junction nucleotides: 3. The CDR3 is made up of 15 amino acids. Germline lookup yields CDR1 SGHVS and CDR2 FNYEAQ. The DNA for the CDR3 is TGTGCCAGCAGCACGACTAGCGGGGGATCCTACGAGCAGTACTTC. Its protein is CASSTTSGGSYEQYF.

The chain has TRBV7-2 and TRBJ1-4; no reliable D call. The CDR3 has 13 amino acids. The V gene lost 1 base and the J gene lost 8 bases, with 8 bases spanning the gap. Looked up from germline, CDR1 is SGHTA and CDR2 is FQGNSA. The CDR3 loop is CASSLEVREKLFF. The DNA for the CDR3 is TGTGCCAGCAGCTTAGAGGTTCGGGAAAAACTGTTTTTT.

The chain uses TRBV5-1 and TRBJ2-7; 8 nucleotides match TRBD2. Germline CDR1 SGHRS, CDR2 YFSETQ. Trimming removed 0 bases from V and 0 bases from J; junction bases left unmatched: 2. The CDR3 consists of 15 residues. The CDR3 DNA follows: TGCGCCAGCAGCTTGGTTAGCGGGGTCTCCTACGAGCAGTACTTC. Translated: CASSLVSGVSYEQYF. Full variable domain (remainder filled in from reference TRBV5-1 and TRBJ2-7): KAGVTQTPRYLIKTRGQQVTLSCSPISGHRSVSWYQQTPGQGLQFLFEYFSETQRNKGNFPGRFSGRQFSNSRSEMNVSTLELGDSALYLCASSLVSGVSYEQYFGPGTRLTVT.